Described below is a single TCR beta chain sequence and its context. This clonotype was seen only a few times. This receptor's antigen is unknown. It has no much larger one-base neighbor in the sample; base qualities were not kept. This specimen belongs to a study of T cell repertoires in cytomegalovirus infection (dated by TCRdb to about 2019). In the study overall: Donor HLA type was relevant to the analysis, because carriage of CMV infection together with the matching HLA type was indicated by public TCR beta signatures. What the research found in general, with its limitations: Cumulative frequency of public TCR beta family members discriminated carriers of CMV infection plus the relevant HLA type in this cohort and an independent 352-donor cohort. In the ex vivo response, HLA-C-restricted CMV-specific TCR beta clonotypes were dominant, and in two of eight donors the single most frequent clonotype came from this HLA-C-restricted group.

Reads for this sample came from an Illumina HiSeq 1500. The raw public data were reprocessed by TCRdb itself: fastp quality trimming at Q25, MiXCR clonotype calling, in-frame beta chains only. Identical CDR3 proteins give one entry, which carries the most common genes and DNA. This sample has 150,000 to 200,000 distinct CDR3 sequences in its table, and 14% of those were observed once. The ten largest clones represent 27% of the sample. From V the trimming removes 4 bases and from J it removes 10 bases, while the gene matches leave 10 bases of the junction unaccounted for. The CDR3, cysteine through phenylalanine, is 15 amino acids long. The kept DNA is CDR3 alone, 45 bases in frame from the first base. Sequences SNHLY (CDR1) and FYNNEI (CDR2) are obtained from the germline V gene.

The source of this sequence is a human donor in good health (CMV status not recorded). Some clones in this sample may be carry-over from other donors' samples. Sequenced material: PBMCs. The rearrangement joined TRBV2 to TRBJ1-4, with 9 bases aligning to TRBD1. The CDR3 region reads CASSGPDRGAGKLFF. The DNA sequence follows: TGTGCCAGCAGTGGTCCGGACAGGGGAGCGGGAAAACTGTTTTTT.